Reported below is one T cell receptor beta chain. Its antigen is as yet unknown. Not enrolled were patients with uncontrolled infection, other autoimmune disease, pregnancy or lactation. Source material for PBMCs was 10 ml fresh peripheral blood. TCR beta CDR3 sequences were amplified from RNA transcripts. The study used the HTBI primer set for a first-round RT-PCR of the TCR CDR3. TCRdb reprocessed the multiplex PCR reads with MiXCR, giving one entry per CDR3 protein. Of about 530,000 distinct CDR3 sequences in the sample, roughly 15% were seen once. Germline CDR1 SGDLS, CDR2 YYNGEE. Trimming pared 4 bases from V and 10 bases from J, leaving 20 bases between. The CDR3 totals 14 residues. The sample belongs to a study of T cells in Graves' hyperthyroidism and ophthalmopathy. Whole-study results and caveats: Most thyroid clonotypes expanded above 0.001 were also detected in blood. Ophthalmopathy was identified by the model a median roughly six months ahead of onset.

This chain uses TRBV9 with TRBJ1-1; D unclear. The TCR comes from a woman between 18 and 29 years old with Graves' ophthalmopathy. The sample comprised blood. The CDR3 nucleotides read TGTGCCAGCAGCCCTCCTCCAGCAGATTGGTTAGCTTTCTTT. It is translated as CASSPPPADWLAFF.